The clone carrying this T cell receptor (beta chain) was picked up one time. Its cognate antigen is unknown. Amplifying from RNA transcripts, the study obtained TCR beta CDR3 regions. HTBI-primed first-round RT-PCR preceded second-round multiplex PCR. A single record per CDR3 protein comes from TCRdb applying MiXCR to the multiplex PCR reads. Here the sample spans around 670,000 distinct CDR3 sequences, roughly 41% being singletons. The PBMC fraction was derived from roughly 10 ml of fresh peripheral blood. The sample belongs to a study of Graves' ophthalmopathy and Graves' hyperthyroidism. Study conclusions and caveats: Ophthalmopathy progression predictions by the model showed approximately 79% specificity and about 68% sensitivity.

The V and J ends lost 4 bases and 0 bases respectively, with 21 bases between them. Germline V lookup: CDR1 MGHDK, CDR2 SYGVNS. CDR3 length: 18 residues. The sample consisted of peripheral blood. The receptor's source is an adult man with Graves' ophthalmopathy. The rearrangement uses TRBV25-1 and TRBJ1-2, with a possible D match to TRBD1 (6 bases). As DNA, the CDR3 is TGTGCCAGCAGTGCTAACCCTCCAGGGGACAAAACTAACTATGGCTACACCTTC. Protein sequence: CASSANPPGDKTNYGYTF.